Presented here are 31 T cell receptor beta chains from one specimen sequenced in a study of shared clonotypes between healthy human individuals. Only CD45RO-negative cells positively selected for CCR7 counted as naive CD8 cells, so terminally differentiated effector memory CD45RA+ cells were excluded. Profiled with immunoSEQ multiplex PCR; TCRdb holds only in-frame clones, not every one. The sample shows around 2.1 million clones, 85% to 95% of them seen only once. Sequenced: naive CD8+ T cells from PBMCs. The receptor source for this set is a man younger than 35 in good health. Some clones in this sample may be carry-over from other donors' samples.

The chain combines TRBV6-1 with TRBJ1-5; D remains unclear. Trimming left V 2 bases short and J 7 bases short, with 15 bases between. This CDR3 region has 15 residues. Germline values: CDR1 MNHNS, CDR2 SASEGT. The CDR3 region is CASSESWTLGQPQHF. As DNA, the CDR3 is TGTGCCAGCAGTGAATCCTGGACCCTGGGGCAGCCCCAGCATTTT.

The chain recombines TRBV27 with TRBJ2-1, with D unclear. Trimming pared 4 bases from V and 9 bases from J, leaving 7 bases between. This CDR3 has 11 residues. Germline CDR1 reads MNHEY; CDR2 reads SMNVEV (reference sequence). CDR3 loop: CASSYVGEQFF. The DNA for the CDR3 is TGTGCCAGCAGTTACGTCGGTGAGCAGTTCTTC.

Here the CDR3 reads CASSHVRGQGDQPQHF. DNA of the CDR3: TGCGCCAGCAGCCACGTTCGGGGTCAGGGGGATCAGCCCCAGCATTTT. The chain links TRBV4-1 to TRBJ1-5, with TRBD1 matching 7 bases. V shed 3 bases, J shed 5 bases, and the junction held 10 bases outside the gene matches. CDR3 length: 16 residues. Germline V CDR1 and CDR2: MGHRA, YSYEKL.

This clone has just a few counts. The rearrangement joins TRBV9 to TRBJ1-2, with TRBD1 identical over 12 bases. V shed 0 bases, J shed 4 bases, and the junction held 4 bases outside the gene matches. Germline CDR1 is SGDLS and CDR2 is YYNGEE. The CDR3 sequence is 16 residues long. The CDR3 nucleotides are TGTGCCAGCAGCGTAGAAGGGACAGGGGGCAGCTATGGCTACACCTTC. It is translated as CASSVEGTGGSYGYTF.

The chain uses TRBV7-2 and TRBJ2-1; D remains ambiguous. CDR1 is SGHTA and CDR2 is FQGNSA in the germline V gene. The CDR3 is 15 amino acids. The V and J ends lost 5 bases and 4 bases respectively, with 15 bases between them. The CDR3 here is CASSLRSEVYNEQFF. The CDR3 nucleotides are TGTGCCAGCAGCCTCCGTTCAGAAGTGTACAATGAGCAGTTCTTC.

This chain links TRBV4-1 with TRBJ2-2, with D maybe TRBD2 (6 bases). Germline loops: CDR1 MGHRA, CDR2 YSYEKL. The V and J ends lost 0 bases and 1 base respectively, with 12 bases between them. This CDR3 spans 17 amino acids. CDR3 region: CASSQDLRGLNTGELFF. The CDR3 DNA sequence: TGCGCCAGCAGCCAAGATCTGCGGGGCTTGAACACCGGGGAGCTGTTTTTT.

The chain recombines TRBV9 with TRBJ2-1; a possible D gene is TRBD2 (5 bases). Germline V lookup: CDR1 SGDLS, CDR2 YYNGEE. The V gene lost 6 bases and the J gene lost 6 bases, with 10 bases spanning the gap. The CDR3 length is 12 residues. CDR3 protein: CASNSGSNEQFF. The CDR3 nucleotides are TGTGCCAGCAACTCGGGATCCAATGAGCAGTTCTTC.

With respect to this clone: The sample carries other DNA sequences with the same CDR3. This chain links TRBV9 with TRBJ2-7, with D perhaps given as TRBD1 or TRBD2 (5 bases each). The ends were cut back, 2 bases at V and 2 bases at J, with 11 bases in the middle. Germline-derived CDR1 and CDR2 are SGDLS and YYNGEE. The CDR3 spans 14 residues. The DNA for the CDR3 is TGTGCCAGCAGCGTTGGGGGTTCTACCTACGAGCAGTACTTC. Its protein is CASSVGGSTYEQYF.

The rearrangement joins TRBV2 to TRBJ2-6; no reliable D call. The germline V gene encodes CDR1 SNHLY and CDR2 FYNNEI. The length of the CDR3 is 16 residues. V shed 7 bases and J shed 0 bases, with 13 bases lying between them. The CDR3 sequence: CASIVTKNSGANVLTF. The CDR3 coding sequence is TGTGCCAGCATAGTTACCAAGAACTCTGGGGCCAACGTCCTGACTTTC. Full variable domain (rest looked up from reference TRBV2 and TRBJ2-6): EPEVTQTPSHQVTQMGQEVILRCVPISNHLYFYWYRQILGQKVEFLVSFYNNEISEKSEIFDDQFSVERPDGSNFTLKIRSTKLEDSAMYFCASIVTKNSGANVLTFGAGSRLTVL.

The V and J genes are TRBV4-1 and TRBJ1-4; 8 bases match TRBD1. Germline V gene sequence: CDR1 MGHRA, CDR2 YSYEKL. J lost 7 bases, V lost 1 base, and 8 bases had no gene match. This CDR3 has 16 amino acids. CDR3 in amino acids: CASSQAGTGRFEKLFF. CDR3 bases: TGCGCCAGCAGCCAAGCAGGGACAGGTAGATTTGAAAAACTGTTTTTT.

The V call is TRBV2, the J call TRBJ2-7, with TRBD2 matching over 13 bases. The CDR3 runs to 19 residues. The germline V gene has CDR1 SNHLY and CDR2 FYNNEI. The trim removed 3 bases at V and 1 base at J, leaving 12 bases unmatched. DNA of the CDR3: TGTGCCAGCAGTGAGTCGGAACTAGCGGGAGGGCCGATTTCCTACGAGCAGTACTTC. Its translation is CASSESELAGGPISYEQYF.

This clone was seen a single time. The chain joins TRBV6-5 to TRBJ1-1; D unclear. V gave up 10 bases and J gave up 6 bases, with 9 bases separating them. The CDR3 consists of 10 residues. The germline V gene has CDR1 MNHEY and CDR2 SVGAGI. This chain's CDR3 is CATRGPEAFF. The CDR3 nucleotides are TGTGCCACCCGGGGTCCTGAAGCTTTCTTT.

The chain combines TRBV9 with TRBJ2-2; 7 positions match TRBD1. Trimming cost V 3 bases and J 6 bases; bases outside gene matches: 8. This CDR3 contains 15 residues. Germline loops: CDR1 SGDLS, CDR2 YYNGEE. Here the CDR3 DNA reads TGTGCCAGCAGCGCCGCTAGACAGGGACCCGGGGAGCTGTTTTTT. Translated, it gives CASSAARQGPGELFF.

The V and J genes are TRBV7-9 and TRBJ1-1, with unresolved D. The CDR3 covers 15 residues. The V gene's germline CDR1 is SEHNR and CDR2 FQNEAQ (reference sequence). The ends were cut back, 4 bases at V and 1 base at J, with 13 bases in the middle. The CDR3 DNA reads as TGTGCCAGCAGCTCTCCCAAGGGCTGGAACACTGAAGCTTTCTTT. It encodes CASSSPKGWNTEAFF.

The rearrangement links TRBV4-3 to TRBJ2-1; 10 bases line up with TRBD2. Germline V gene lookup returns CDR1 LGHNA and CDR2 YSLEER. The CDR3 covers 21 residues. The V segment lost 2 bases and the J segment 7 bases; nucleotides outside the gene matches: 23. The CDR3 DNA is TGCGCCAGCAGCCAACTCCTTAGTCCGGACAGACCGGGACTAGCGATTAATGAGCAGTTCTTC. This translates into CASSQLLSPDRPGLAINEQFF.

In regard to this clone: The germline gene is not matched at one end of the junction; a read error may be the cause. CDR3 sequence: CASSLSAAQLF. CDR3 bases: TGTGCCAGCAGCTTATCCGCAGCCCAGCTATTC. The chain links TRBV7-9 to TRBJ2-7; no clear D gene. CDR1 SEHNR and CDR2 FQNEAQ come from the germline V gene (reference sequence). The CDR3 totals 11 residues. The whole variable domain, filled in from reference TRBV7-9 and TRBJ2-7, reads DTGVSQNPRHKITKRGQNVTFRCDPISEHNRLYWYRQTLGQGPEFLTYFQNEAQLEKSRLLSDRFSAERPKGSFSTLEIQRTEQGDSAMYLCASSLSAAQLFGPGTRLTVT.

The V gene is TRBV11-2, the J gene TRBJ2-7; TRBD2 agrees at 8 bases. V was pared by 5 bases and J by 0 bases, with 6 bases of the junction left unmatched. Germline-derived CDR1 and CDR2 are SGHAT and FQNNGV. The CDR3 spans 15 residues. For the CDR3, the DNA is TGTGCCAGCAGCCGCCGGGCGGGAGGCTCCTACGAGCAGTACTTC. Protein sequence: CASSRRAGGSYEQYF.

This clone was seen a single time. This chain connects TRBV13 to TRBJ1-4; 7 positions agree with TRBD1. V dropped 4 bases and J dropped 5; count of bases not matched to a gene: 4. Looked up from germline, CDR1 is PRHDT and CDR2 is FYEKMQ (reference sequence). This CDR3 region has 14 residues. The CDR3 DNA follows: TGTGCCAGCAGCTCGGGCAGGGGGAATGAAAAACTGTTTTTT. Translating it yields CASSSGRGNEKLFF.

V and J are TRBV25-1 and TRBJ2-4; 7 bases agree with TRBD1. Losses at the gene ends were 6 bases for V and 5 bases for J; bases not matched to a gene: 13. The V gene's germline CDR1 is MGHDK and CDR2 SYGVNS. The CDR3 spans 16 residues. CDR3 loop: CASRLSRDSQQNIQYF. In DNA, the CDR3 is TGTGCCAGCAGGTTAAGCCGGGACAGCCAACAAAACATTCAGTACTTC.

Of note for this clone: The identical CDR3 is also encoded by other nucleotide sequences in the sample. This chain uses TRBV11-3 with TRBJ1-1; D perhaps matches TRBD1 (5 bases). CDR3 size: 14 residues. The V end was cut by 5 bases, the J end by 1 base, with 11 bases between. CDR1 and CDR2 (germline): SGHNT, YENEEA. Here the CDR3 DNA reads TGTGCCAGCAGCCCCCGCGGGGCGAACACTGAAGCTTTCTTT. It yields the protein CASSPRGANTEAFF. The whole variable domain, remainder taken from reference TRBV11-3 and TRBJ1-1, is EAGVVQSPRYKIIEKKQPVAFWCNPISGHNTLYWYLQNLGQGPELLIRYENEEAVDDSQLPKDRFSAERLKGVDSTLKIQPAELGDSAVYLCASSPRGANTEAFFGQGTRLTVV.

The rearrangement uses TRBV4-1 and TRBJ2-3, with 7 bases fitting TRBD2. There are 18 residues in the CDR3. The junction had 14 bases not matched to a gene; V was cut back by 3 bases and J by 2 bases. Per germline, CDR1 MGHRA and CDR2 YSYEKL. Written as DNA, the CDR3 is TGCGCCAGCAGCCAGGCGAGTTTTGGGGAGGGGATCACAGATACGCAGTATTTT. Its translation: CASSQASFGEGITDTQYF.

With respect to this clone: The sample holds other DNA sequences that translate to the same CDR3. The chain carries TRBV7-9 and TRBJ2-1; D gene unclear. This CDR3 region has 12 residues. Germline loops: CDR1 SEHNR, CDR2 FQNEAQ (reference sequence). V lost 1 base and J 9 bases, leaving 7 bases between the germline ends. CDR3 nucleotides: TGTGCCAGCAGCTTAGGCTTCGGTGAGCAGTTCTTC. Translation gives CASSLGFGEQFF.

This rearrangement joins TRBV15 to TRBJ1-2; 8 nucleotides agree with TRBD1. CDR1 is LNHNV and CDR2 is YYDKDF in the germline V gene (reference sequence). The CDR3 totals 15 residues. After removal of 1 base from V and 3 bases from J, the junction contained 4 bases not matched to a gene. CDR3 bases: TGTGCCACCAGCAGAGTGCAGGACAGGGACTATGGCTACACCTTC. Its protein product is CATSRVQDRDYGYTF.

The gene calls are TRBV29-1 and TRBJ2-5, with TRBD2 identical over 11 bases. V trimming: 5 bases; J trimming: 3 bases; junction bases outside the gene matches: 17. There are 18 residues in the CDR3. CDR1 is SQVTM, CDR2 ANQGSEA, per germline. The CDR3 loop reads CSVWGGLAATVHKETQYF. Here the CDR3 DNA reads TGCAGCGTTTGGGGGGGACTAGCGGCGACTGTTCACAAAGAGACCCAGTACTTC.

The chain uses TRBV4-1 and TRBJ2-1; 9 bases are a match to TRBD2. V was clipped by 6 bases and J by 3 bases; unmatched bases: 12. The CDR3 covers 17 residues. Germline V gene lookup returns CDR1 MGHRA and CDR2 YSYEKL. CDR3: CASRQKAGTSSYNEQFF. The DNA of the CDR3 is TGCGCCAGCAGGCAGAAAGCCGGGACTAGCAGCTACAATGAGCAGTTCTTC.

Note on this clone: A read error may produce the germline difference seen at one junction end. V usage is TRBV7-8 and J usage is TRBJ2-7; D gene uncertain. Germline CDR1 SGHVS, CDR2 FQNEAQ. This CDR3 is 13 amino acids long. DNA for the CDR3: TGTGCCAGCAGCTTAAGCACCTCCCACGAGCAGTACTTC. It codes for CASSLSTSHEQYF.

The chain carries TRBV9 and TRBJ1-2; weak D call: TRBD1 (5 bases). The germline CDR1 and CDR2 sequences are SGDLS and YYNGEE. Trimming pared 0 bases from V and 8 bases from J, leaving 14 bases between. The CDR3 consists of 14 residues. The CDR3 coding sequence is TGTGCCAGCAGCGTAGAGGCCGGGGGTAAAGGCTACACCTTC. This encodes CASSVEAGGKGYTF.

The chain has TRBV11-2 and TRBJ2-1, with TRBD1 identical over 9 bases. The CDR3 runs 17 residues. The germline V gene has CDR1 SGHAT and CDR2 FQNNGV. J lost 7 bases, V lost 7 bases, and 17 bases had no gene match. CDR3 loop: CASTIFRPGQGTNEQFF. In DNA, the CDR3 is TGTGCCAGCACCATATTTCGGCCGGGACAGGGTACGAATGAGCAGTTCTTC.

The chain joins TRBV11-1 to TRBJ2-3; D possibly corresponds to TRBD1 (6 bases). There are 15 residues in the CDR3. Germline loops: CDR1 SGHAT, CDR2 FQDESV (reference sequence). V gave up 1 base and J gave up 4 bases, with 12 bases separating them. The CDR3 loop is CASSLGGGEADTQYF. CDR3 sequence (DNA): TGTGCCAGCAGCTTAGGAGGGGGAGAGGCAGATACGCAGTATTTT.

The CDR3 DNA is TGTGCCAGCAGCCTCGGACACAACACCGGGGAGCTGTTTTTT. As protein: CASSLGHNTGELFF. J is TRBJ2-2 and V is TRBV6-4; D may be TRBD1 (5 bases). This CDR3 spans 14 amino acids. With 6 bases removed from V and 2 bases from J, the gap between germline ends came to 10 bases. Germline-derived CDR1 and CDR2 are MRHNA and SNTAGT.

This clone was counted a single time. The chain employs TRBV6-1 and TRBJ1-5; D possibly corresponds to TRBD1 (5 bases). V lost 2 bases and J lost 5, with 13 bases in between. The germline gives CDR1 MNHNS, CDR2 SASEGT. The CDR3 has 15 residues. CDR3 sequence reads: CASSERHAGHQPQHF. The CDR3 DNA follows: TGTGCCAGCAGTGAACGTCATGCGGGGCATCAGCCCCAGCATTTT.